Sequencing of this T cell receptor beta chain was carried out in a study of shared clonotypes between healthy human individuals. Sequencing used immunoSEQ multiplex PCR; TCRdb keeps in-frame clones, though not all of them. This table holds under 1,900,000 clones, approximately 98.5% found once. To note about this clone: Its target is unknown.

Findings and limits, study-wide: Non-shared clonotypes were found to have lower generation probabilities than the clonotypes that were shared by all four of the sorted-subset donors.

In germline, CDR1 is ENHRY, CDR2 SYGVKD. The CDR3 covers 13 residues. The V end lost 6 bases, the J end lost 3 bases, and 11 bases lay between the germline ends. The chain combines TRBV10-3 with TRBJ1-2; D not resolved. The sample consisted of naive CD4+ T cells sorted from blood. The subset: CD45RA+ positively selected. This sequence originates from a man under 40 in good health. DNA of the CDR3: TGTGCCATCAGCGACTGGGTAGACTATGGCTACACCTTC. It translates to CAISDWVDYGYTF.